This TCR beta chain came from a study of CXCR3-negative and CXCR3-positive naive CD8 T cells. At the level of the study: Sequencing gave around 140 million TRB reads overall, about 1.5 +/- 0.3 million per library.

This CDR3 region has 16 residues. In germline, CDR1 is ENHRY, CDR2 SYGVKD. Libraries were UMI-labeled 5' RACE TRB cDNA. TCRdb reworked the 5' RACE reads into one entry per CDR3 protein, no DNA. This sample's clone table lists under 50,000 distinct CDR3 sequences. The gene calls are TRBV10-3 and TRBJ2-7. Sequenced input: naive CXCR3- CD8+ T cells from blood. The sample's subset: CD45RO-CCR7+CD27+CD95- naive CD8+ T cells lacking CXCR3 (TNR3-). This TCR derives from a human donor in good health. Some clones in this sample may be carry-over from other donors' samples. CDR3 region: CAISEPAARVSYEQYF.